This T cell receptor (beta chain) was captured by sequencing in a study of graft-versus-host responses after intestinal transplantation. At the level of the study: Tacrolimus and steroids were given for two to three years to all recipients after anti-thymocyte globulin induction. Study-wide results and caveats: Peak levels of circulating GvH clones tracked with early post-transplant HvG declines.

Some clones are missing from TCRdb's copy, which holds only in-frame ones; the method was immunoSEQ multiplex PCR. The data show approximately 90,000 clones, about 91% seen once. CDR1 and CDR2 from the germline V gene are LNHDA and SQIVND (reference sequence). Between the trimmed V and J ends, which lost 6 bases and 7 bases, there was a span of 12 bases. CDR3 length: 13 amino acids. This clone was seen a single time. Its target is unknown. The rearrangement uses TRBV19 and TRBJ1-4; possible D gene TRBD1, 5 bases. This material consisted of unstimulated CD8+ T cells sorted from spleen or lymph node cells, taken before transplant. The TCR comes from a human donor who was the organ donor for an intestinal transplant. The CDR3 sequence: CASRPQGGEKLFF. The CDR3 coding sequence is TGTGCCAGTAGGCCCCAGGGTGGTGAAAAACTGTTTTTT.